This T cell receptor beta chain is from a study of OX40 agonist ivuxolimab in advanced cancers. The protocol was immunoSEQ multiplex PCR, while the TCRdb copy is restricted to in-frame clones and leaves out a portion. The table has more than 45,000 clones, about 90% seen once. In regard to this clone: Its cognate antigen is unknown.

Findings of the study overall: There were, on average, more expanded clones in CD8+ T cells than in CD4+. The authors did not determine the antigen specificity of the expanded peripheral T cells.

Samples were taken at baseline and on day 1 of cycles 4 and 7. Germline V gene lookup returns CDR1 MNHEY and CDR2 SMNVEV (reference sequence). The CDR3 is 15 amino acids. V dropped 4 bases and J dropped 3 bases, with 16 bases sitting between them. This TCR came from an adult with an advanced solid tumor such as melanoma, head and neck, liver or kidney cancer. The V call is TRBV27, the J call TRBJ2-7, with D perhaps matching TRBD1 (5 bases). The sample in question was CD4+ or CD8+ T cells sorted from blood, obtained in a trial of the OX40 agonist ivuxolimab. The DNA of the CDR3 is TGTGCCAGCAGTTACCGGGCAGGGTCGCACTACGAGCAGTACTTC. It translates to CASSYRAGSHYEQYF.